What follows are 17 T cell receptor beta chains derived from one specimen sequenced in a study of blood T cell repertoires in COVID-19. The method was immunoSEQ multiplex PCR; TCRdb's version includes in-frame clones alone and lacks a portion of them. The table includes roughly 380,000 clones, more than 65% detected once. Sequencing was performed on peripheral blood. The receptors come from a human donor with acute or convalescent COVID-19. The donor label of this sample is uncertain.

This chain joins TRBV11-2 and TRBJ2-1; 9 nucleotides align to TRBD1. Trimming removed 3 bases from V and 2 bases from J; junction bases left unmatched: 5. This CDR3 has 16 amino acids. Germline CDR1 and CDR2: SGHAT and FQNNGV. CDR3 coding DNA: TGTGCCAGCAGCTTGACCGGGACAGGGACCTACAATGAGCAGTTCTTC. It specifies CASSLTGTGTYNEQFF. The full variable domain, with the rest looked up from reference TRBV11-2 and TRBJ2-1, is EAGVAQSPRYKIIEKRQSVAFWCNPISGHATLYWYQQILGQGPKLLIQFQNNGVVDDSQLPKDRFSAERLKGVDSTLKIQPAKLEDSAVYLCASSLTGTGTYNEQFFGPGTRLTVL.

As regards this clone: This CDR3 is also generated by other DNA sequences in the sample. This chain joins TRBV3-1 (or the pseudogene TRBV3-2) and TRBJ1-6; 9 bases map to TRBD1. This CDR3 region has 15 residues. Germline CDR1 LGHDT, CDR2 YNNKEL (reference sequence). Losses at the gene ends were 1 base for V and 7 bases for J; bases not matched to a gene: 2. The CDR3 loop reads CASSQVGQGNSPLHF. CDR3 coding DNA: TGTGCCAGCAGCCAAGTCGGACAGGGGAATTCACCCCTCCACTTT.

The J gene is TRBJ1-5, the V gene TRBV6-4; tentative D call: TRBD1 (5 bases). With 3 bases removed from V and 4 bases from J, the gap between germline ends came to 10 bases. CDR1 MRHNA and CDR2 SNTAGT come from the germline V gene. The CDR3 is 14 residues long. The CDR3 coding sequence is TGTGCCAGCAGTGAAGGTAGGGGAAATCAGCCCCAGCATTTT. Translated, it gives CASSEGRGNQPQHF.

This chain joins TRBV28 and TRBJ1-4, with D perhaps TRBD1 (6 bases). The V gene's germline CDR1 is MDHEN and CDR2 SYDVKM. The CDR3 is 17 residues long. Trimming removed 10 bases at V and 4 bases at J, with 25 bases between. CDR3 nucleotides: TGTGCCACCTCTGAATGGGGGGGCGGCCCTATTAATGAAAAACTGTTTTTT. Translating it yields CATSEWGGGPINEKLFF.

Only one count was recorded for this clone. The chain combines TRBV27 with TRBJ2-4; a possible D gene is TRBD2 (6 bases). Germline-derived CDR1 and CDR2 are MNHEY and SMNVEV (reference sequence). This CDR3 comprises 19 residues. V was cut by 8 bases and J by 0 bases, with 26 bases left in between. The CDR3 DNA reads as TGTGCCAGCGGGATTAGCGGTGAAGATTTTATTCTAGCCAAAAACATTCAGTACTTC. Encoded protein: CASGISGEDFILAKNIQYF.

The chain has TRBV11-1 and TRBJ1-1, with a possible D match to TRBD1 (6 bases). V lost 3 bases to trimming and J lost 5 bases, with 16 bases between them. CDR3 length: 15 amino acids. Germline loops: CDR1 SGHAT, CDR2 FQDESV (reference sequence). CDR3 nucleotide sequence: TGTGCCAGCAGCTTCCGGACAGAGATTGTTACTGAAGCTTTCTTT. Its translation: CASSFRTEIVTEAFF.

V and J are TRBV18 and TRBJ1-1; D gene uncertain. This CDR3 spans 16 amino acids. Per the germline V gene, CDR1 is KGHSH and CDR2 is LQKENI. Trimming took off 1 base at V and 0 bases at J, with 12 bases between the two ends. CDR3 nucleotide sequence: TGTGCCAGCTCACCACGGGCACAGAGCATGAACACTGAAGCTTTCTTT. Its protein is CASSPRAQSMNTEAFF.

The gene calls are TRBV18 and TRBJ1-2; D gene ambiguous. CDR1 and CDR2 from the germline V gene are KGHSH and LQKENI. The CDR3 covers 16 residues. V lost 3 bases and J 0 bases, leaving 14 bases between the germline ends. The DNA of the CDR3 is TGTGCCAGCTCACCGAGCCGCGGGAGCTCTAACTATGGCTACACCTTC. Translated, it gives CASSPSRGSSNYGYTF.

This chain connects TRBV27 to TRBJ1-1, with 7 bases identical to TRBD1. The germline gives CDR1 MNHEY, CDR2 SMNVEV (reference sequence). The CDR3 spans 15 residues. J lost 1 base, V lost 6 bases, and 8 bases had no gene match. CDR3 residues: CASRPFRDRNTEAFF. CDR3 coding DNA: TGTGCCAGCAGACCCTTTAGGGACAGGAACACTGAAGCTTTCTTT.

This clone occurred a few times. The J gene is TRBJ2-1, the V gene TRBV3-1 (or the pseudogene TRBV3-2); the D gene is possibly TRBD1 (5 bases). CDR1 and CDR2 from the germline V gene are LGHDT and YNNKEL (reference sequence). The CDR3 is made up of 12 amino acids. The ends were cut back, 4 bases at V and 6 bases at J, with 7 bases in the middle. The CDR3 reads CASSRQGNEQFF. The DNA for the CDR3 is TGTGCCAGCAGCCGCCAGGGCAATGAGCAGTTCTTC.

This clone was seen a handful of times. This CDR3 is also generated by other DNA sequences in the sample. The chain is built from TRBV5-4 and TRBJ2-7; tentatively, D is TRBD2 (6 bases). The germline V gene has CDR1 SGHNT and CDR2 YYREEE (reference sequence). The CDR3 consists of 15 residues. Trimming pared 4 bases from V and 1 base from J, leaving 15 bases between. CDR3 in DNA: TGTGCCAGCAGCGGCGGGACTGTCTCTTCCTACGAGCAGTACTTC. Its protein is CASSGGTVSSYEQYF. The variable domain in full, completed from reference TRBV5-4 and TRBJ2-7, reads ETGVTQSPTHLIKTRGQQVTLRCSSQSGHNTVSWYQQALGQGPQFIFQYYREEENGRGNFPPRFSGLQFPNYSSELNVNALELDDSALYLCASSGGTVSSYEQYFGPGTRLTVT.

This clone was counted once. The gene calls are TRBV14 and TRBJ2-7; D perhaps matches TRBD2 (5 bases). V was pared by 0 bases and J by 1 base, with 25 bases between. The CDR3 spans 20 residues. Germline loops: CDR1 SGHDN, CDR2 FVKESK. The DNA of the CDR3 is TGTGCCAGCAGCCAAGATCGAGTTCGTAGGGAGCGCGACCTTTCCTACGAGCAGTACTTC. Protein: CASSQDRVRRERDLSYEQYF.

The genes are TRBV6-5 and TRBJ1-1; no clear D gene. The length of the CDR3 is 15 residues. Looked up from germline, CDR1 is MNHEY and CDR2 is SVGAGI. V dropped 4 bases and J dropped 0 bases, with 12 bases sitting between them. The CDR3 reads CASSFGFVMNTEAFF. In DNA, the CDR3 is TGTGCCAGCAGTTTCGGGTTTGTAATGAACACTGAAGCTTTCTTT.

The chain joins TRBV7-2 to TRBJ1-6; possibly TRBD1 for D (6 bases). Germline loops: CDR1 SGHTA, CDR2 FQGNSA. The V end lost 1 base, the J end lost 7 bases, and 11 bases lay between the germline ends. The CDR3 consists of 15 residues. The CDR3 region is CASSLGGPMNSPLHF. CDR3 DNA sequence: TGTGCCAGCAGCTTAGGGGGGCCGATGAATTCACCCCTCCACTTT.

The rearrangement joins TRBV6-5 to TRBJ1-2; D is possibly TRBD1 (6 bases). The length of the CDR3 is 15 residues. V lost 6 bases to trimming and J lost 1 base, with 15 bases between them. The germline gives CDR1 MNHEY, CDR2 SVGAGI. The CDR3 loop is CASRDGGAVNYGYTF. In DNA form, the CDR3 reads TGTGCCAGCAGAGACGGGGGGGCCGTTAACTATGGCTACACCTTC.

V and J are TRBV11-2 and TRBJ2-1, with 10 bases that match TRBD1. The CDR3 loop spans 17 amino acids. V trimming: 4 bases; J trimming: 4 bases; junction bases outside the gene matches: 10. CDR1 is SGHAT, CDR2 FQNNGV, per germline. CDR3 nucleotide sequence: TGTGCCAGCAGCTCATTAACCGGGACAGGGGCATACAATGAGCAGTTCTTC. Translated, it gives CASSSLTGTGAYNEQFF.

The CDR3 DNA reads TGTGCCATCAGTGAGGGAGGGTTCGGCTACACCTTC. As protein: CAISEGGFGYTF. The V and J genes are TRBV10-3 and TRBJ1-2, with D uncertain. The CDR3 length is 12 residues. Trimming stripped 2 bases from V and 8 bases from J, with 9 bases between. The germline CDR1 and CDR2 sequences are ENHRY and SYGVKD.